The clone carrying this TCR beta chain was recorded once. Measured with immunoSEQ multiplex PCR; TCRdb has only the in-frame clones, and not every one. The sample includes about 69,000 clones, 65% to 80% of them seen just once. The germline CDR1 and CDR2 sequences are MDHEN and SYDVKM. The CDR3 extends over 16 amino acids. V dropped 7 bases and J dropped 3 bases, with 21 bases sitting between them. This record comes from a study of OX40 agonist ivuxolimab in advanced cancers. The specimen was CD4+ or CD8+ T cells sorted from blood, collected in a trial of the OX40 agonist ivuxolimab. This rearrangement joins TRBV28 to TRBJ1-1, with TRBD1 as a possible D gene (5 bases). This clonotype was obtained from an adult with an advanced solid tumor such as melanoma, head and neck, liver or kidney cancer. The CDR3 nucleotides read TGTGCCAGCACCCAGGTGGGCGGGTGGGGGGACACTGAAGCTTTCTTT. This codes for CASTQVGGWGDTEAFF.